This is a list of T cell receptor beta chains from one sample in a study of T cells after yellow fever vaccination. One entry per CDR3 protein, called by TCRdb with MiXCR from the 5' RACE reads. The repertoire holds around 350,000 distinct CDR3 sequences, with around 10% as singletons. The material was PBMCs, obtained on the day of the first yellow fever vaccination. These receptors were collected from a man between 18 and 29 years old who received the YFV17D yellow fever vaccine. CDR3s include the opening cysteine and the closing phenylalanine or tryptophan. D genes are given only for firm matches. Clone size is stated in some rows and not others, as once, few, many or a class when expanded.

d_call,j_call,clone_size,v_call,cdr3_nt,cdr3_aa
-,TRBJ2-2,-,TRBV9,TGTGCCAGCAGCGTAGGGGGGAGGGGCGGACAGGGAAGCACCGGGGAGCTGTTTTTT,CASSVGGRGGQGSTGELFF
-,TRBJ1-5,few,TRBV4-1,TGCGCCAGCAGCCAAGGAAAGGGGAATAGCAATCAGCCCCAGCATTTT,CASSQGKGNSNQPQHF
-,TRBJ1-5,few,TRBV15,TGTGCCACCAGCAGTAACAGCCGGGCCCTACGCGGTCAGCCCCAGCATTTT,CATSSNSRALRGQPQHF
-,TRBJ1-5,-,TRBV29-1,TGCAGCGTTGAAGGTGGAGATAGCAATCAGCCCCAGCATTTT,CSVEGGDSNQPQHF
-,TRBJ1-2,few,TRBV10-3,TGTGCCATCAGGCAGAACTATGGCTACACCTTC,CAIRQNYGYTF
-,TRBJ1-2,-,TRBV6-1,TGTGCCAGCAGGAATGACAGGTTTAACTATGGCTACACCTTC,CASRNDRFNYGYTF
-,TRBJ2-1,-,TRBV5-1,TGCGCCAGCAGCTTGGAGTGGGGCTACAATGAGCAGTTCTTC,CASSLEWGYNEQFF
TRBD1,TRBJ1-3,few,TRBV5-5,TGTGCCAGCAGCTTATTCGGGACAGATGGAAACACCATATATTTT,CASSLFGTDGNTIYF
TRBD2,TRBJ2-1,-,TRBV6-2/TRBV6-3,TGTGCCAGCAGTTACACCCCCGGGACTAGGGACAATGAGCAGTTCTTC,CASSYTPGTRDNEQFF
-,TRBJ2-1,many,TRBV19,TGTGCCAGTAGTTTCGGGCCCTACAATGAGCAGTTCTTC,CASSFGPYNEQFF
-,TRBJ2-1,-,TRBV7-2,TGTGCCAGCAGGTGGCGGGAGACAGGGGTCTATGAGCAGTTCTTC,CASRWRETGVYEQFF
TRBD1,TRBJ2-3,once,TRBV4-3,TGCGCCAGCAGCCACCAGGACAGGGAGGGCACAGATACGCAGTATTTT,CASSHQDREGTDTQYF
-,TRBJ1-1,many,TRBV30,TGTGCCTCCTGGGAAGGCAGTGAAGCTTTCTTT,CASWEGSEAFF
TRBD1,TRBJ2-7,-,TRBV5-6,TGTGCCAGCAGCTTGGGACAGGGATGGGCTTACGAGCAGTACTTC,CASSLGQGWAYEQYF
TRBD1,TRBJ2-1,-,TRBV9,TGTGCCAGCAGCGTAGCTTTGACAGGGAACGAGCAGTTCTTC,CASSVALTGNEQFF
-,TRBJ1-6,-,TRBV18,TGTGCCAGCTCACCAAAGGGAGATAATTCACCCCTCCACTTT,CASSPKGDNSPLHF
-,TRBJ2-1,-,TRBV5-1,TGCGCCAGCAGCTCTGTGACCGGCTCCTACAATGAGCAGTTCTTC,CASSSVTGSYNEQFF
TRBD2,TRBJ2-5,few,TRBV4-2,TGTGCCAGCAGCCAAGTCTCTAGCGGGGGAGGAGGGGAGACCCAGTACTTC,CASSQVSSGGGGETQYF
TRBD1,TRBJ1-6,-,TRBV12-3/TRBV12-4,TGTGCCAGCAGTTTGGGCGGACAGGGGGATTCACCCCTCCACTTT,CASSLGGQGDSPLHF
-,TRBJ2-1,many,TRBV6-2/TRBV6-3,TGTGCCAGCAGTTACCTAGCCGACAATGAGCAGTTCTTC,CASSYLADNEQFF
-,TRBJ2-3,-,TRBV7-3,TGTGCCAGCAGCTTAACAGCAGACACAGATACGCAGTATTTT,CASSLTADTDTQYF
-,TRBJ1-4,few,TRBV15,TGTGCCACCAGCAAGGGCTCCGCTAATAATGAAAAACTGTTTTTT,CATSKGSANNEKLFF
-,TRBJ2-3,few,TRBV18,TGTGCCAGCTCACCAGGGGCGGTCACAGATACGCAGTATTTT,CASSPGAVTDTQYF
-,TRBJ2-7,-,TRBV4-1,TGCGCCAGCAGCCCGGTAATATCCCTGACCGCCTACGAGCAGTACTTC,CASSPVISLTAYEQYF
-,TRBJ1-5,-,TRBV6-2/TRBV6-3,TGTGCCAGCAGTACCTCAGGAGCCGGCAATCAGCCCCAGCATTTT,CASSTSGAGNQPQHF
-,TRBJ2-1,few,TRBV28,TGTGCCAGCAGTTTATACAAGGGTGAGCAGTTCTTC,CASSLYKGEQFF
-,TRBJ2-2,-,TRBV4-3,TGCGCCAGCAGCCAAGAGGAATTTTCAGGGGACACCGGGGAGCTGTTTTTT,CASSQEEFSGDTGELFF
-,TRBJ2-5,few,TRBV25-1,TGTGCCAGCAGCCCCTTTGGAGGGGGAGAAGAGACCCAGTACTTC,CASSPFGGGEETQYF
-,TRBJ1-5,few,TRBV12-3/TRBV12-4,TGTGCCAGCAGCAATGGGTCTGGGTGGGGCATTCAGCCCCAGCATTTT,CASSNGSGWGIQPQHF
-,TRBJ1-3,once,TRBV19,TGTGCCAGTAGTACCCGCCGGGATACTGGAAACACCATATATTTT,CASSTRRDTGNTIYF
-,TRBJ2-7,few,TRBV10-3,TGTGCCATCAGTGAGTCCGGATCCATCCACGAGCAGTACTTC,CAISESGSIHEQYF
-,TRBJ1-4,many,TRBV20-1,TGCAGTGCTAGAGGGACCATCCTCGGTGAAAAACTGTTTTTT,CSARGTILGEKLFF
-,TRBJ1-5,-,TRBV9,TGTTCCCCACCCGCAGGGAGGGCTTCAGGCAATCAGCCCCAGCATTTT,CSPPAGRASGNQPQHF
-,TRBJ1-2,many,TRBV7-2,TGTGCCAGCAGCGCACAGGGTTCCTATGGCTACACCTTC,CASSAQGSYGYTF
-,TRBJ1-5,many,TRBV12-3/TRBV12-4,TGTGCCAGCAGTTTAGATGCAGGGGTCTTTCAGCCCCAGCATTTT,CASSLDAGVFQPQHF
-,TRBJ2-2,-,TRBV7-3,TGTGCCAGCAGCCCCCGGACATCTGGCGGGGAGCTGTTTTTT,CASSPRTSGGELFF
-,TRBJ2-5,few,TRBV7-2,TGTGCCAGCAGCCCCCGGACAACCACCGCAGAGACCCAGTACTTC,CASSPRTTTAETQYF